The entry that follows covers one T cell receptor (beta chain) sequence. This clonotype appeared a few times. The clone's antigen remains unknown. Per-base qualities were not stored, and no clone one base away is much larger. This specimen comes from a study of regulatory T cells in long-lasting Graves disease (dated by TCRdb to 2020 to 2023). Broadly, across the study: Patients with newly diagnosed Graves' disease had been on antithyroid drugs for under 3 months. The study was registered as a clinical trial and conducted in China. Persistent Graves' disease patients were compared with newly diagnosed Graves' disease patients by peripheral blood TCR sequencing and RNA sequencing. A total of roughly 33 samples underwent TCR sequencing: about 13 from persistent and around 20 from newly diagnosed Graves' disease patients. Here is what the overall study found, with its caveats: The small sample size was acknowledged by the authors as a limitation that may reduce accuracy. Persistent patients shared more public clonotypes among themselves (2,741) than newly diagnosed patients did (more than 950). Only peripheral blood was studied, because thyroid tissue, the primary lesion, was inaccessible. Lower TCR Shannon entropy and fewer highly expanded clones were observed in persistent Graves' disease patients than in newly diagnosed patients, which suggested clonal expansion. Sequencing and analysis were restricted to the TCR beta chain.

The time point label corresponds to: newly diagnosed GD, antithyroid drugs for less than 3 months. For both TCR sequencing and RNA sequencing, RNA was extracted from PBMCs using TRIzol. The diagnosis of Graves' disease was made according to American Thyroid Association guidelines. Patients were recruited from an endocrinology department in Xi'an, China. From each patient, approximately 10 milliliters of peripheral blood was collected into an EDTA anticoagulant tube. Ficoll Paque Plus density gradient separation was used to isolate PBMCs, and no additional T cell sorting was done. An Agilent 2100 Bioanalyzer and agarose gel were used to assess RNA quality, and a NanoDrop 2000 was used to measure RNA concentration. The receptor library was made with multiplex PCR. For sequencing, an Illumina HiSeq 4000 was employed. CDR3 regions were amplified by Arm-PCR with iRepertoire HTBI primers to construct TCR beta libraries. PCR products were gel purified before sequencing. The authors' pipeline ran thus. Gene usage analysis of CDR3 amino acid clonotypes relied on the 62 TRBV and 12 to 15 TRBJ segments identified across samples. Filtered high-quality paired reads were merged into contigs using COPE and FqMerger. BLAST was used to align contigs to IMGT TRBV, TRBD and TRBJ reference genes, and CDR3 was defined according to IMGT. Any clonotype with a frequency above 0.1% was classified as a highly expanded clone. Shannon entropy was used to measure repertoire diversity, and the Gini coefficient was used to measure V-J evenness. Public clonotypes were defined as clonotypes shared by more than one individual. In-frame beta chains were kept once TCRdb had trimmed the public reads at Q25 with fastp and called clones with MiXCR. Rows with a matching CDR3 protein are joined into one entry that keeps the most common DNA and genes. TCRdb assigned the V and J calls; the authors' analysis was not used. The sample data list about 200,000 distinct CDR3 sequences, and 15% to 20% of these were observed just once. In total, the top ten clones hold roughly a fifth of the sample.

Sequenced here: peripheral blood mononuclear cells (PBMCs), sampled at new diagnosis, from a patient treated with antithyroid drugs. This clonotype was obtained from a female donor with Graves disease.

The CDR3 loop reads CASSNRDSPSSTDTQYF. Read as DNA, the sequence is TGTGCCAGCAGTAATCGGGACAGTCCCTCCTCCACAGATACGCAGTATTTT. The chain couples TRBV6-1 to TRBJ2-3, and 7 bases in between align with TRBD1. CDR3 length: 17 amino acids, cysteine to phenylalanine. The only DNA kept is the CDR3, 51 bases in frame from the first base. CDR1 and CDR2 were assigned from the germline V gene as MNHNS and SASEGT. V is cut back by 5 bases and J by 2 bases, with 13 bases in the junction unmatched.